Reported below is one TCR beta chain. The data belong to a study of T cell responses to AZD1222 COVID-19 vaccine. TCRdb's table, derived via immunoSEQ multiplex PCR, lists solely in-frame clones and lacks some. The sample carries about 140,000 clones, 92% recorded once. The source was peripheral blood, collected on day 0 of AZD1222 vaccination. The receptor's source is an adult in good health.

Written as DNA, the CDR3 is TGTGCCAGCAGCCGCGGGACTAGCGGGACCTACGAGCAGTACTTC. It yields the protein CASSRGTSGTYEQYF. This chain uses TRBV6-5 with TRBJ2-7, with TRBD2 matching over 13 bases. This CDR3 has 15 residues. With 6 bases clipped from V and 2 bases from J, the junction kept 4 bases outside the gene matches. The germline V gene encodes CDR1 MNHEY and CDR2 SVGAGI.